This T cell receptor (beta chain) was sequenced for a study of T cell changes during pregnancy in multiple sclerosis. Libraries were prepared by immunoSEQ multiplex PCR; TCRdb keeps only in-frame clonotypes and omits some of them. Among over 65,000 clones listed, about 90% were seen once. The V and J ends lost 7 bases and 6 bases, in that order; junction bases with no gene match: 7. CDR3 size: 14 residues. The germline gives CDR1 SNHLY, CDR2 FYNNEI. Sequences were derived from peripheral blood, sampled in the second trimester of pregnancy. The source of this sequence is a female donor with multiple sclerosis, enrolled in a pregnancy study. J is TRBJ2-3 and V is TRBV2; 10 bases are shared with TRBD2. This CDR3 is CASTRSGGADTQYF. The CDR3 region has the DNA TGTGCCAGCACGCGAAGCGGGGGGGCGGATACGCAGTATTTT.